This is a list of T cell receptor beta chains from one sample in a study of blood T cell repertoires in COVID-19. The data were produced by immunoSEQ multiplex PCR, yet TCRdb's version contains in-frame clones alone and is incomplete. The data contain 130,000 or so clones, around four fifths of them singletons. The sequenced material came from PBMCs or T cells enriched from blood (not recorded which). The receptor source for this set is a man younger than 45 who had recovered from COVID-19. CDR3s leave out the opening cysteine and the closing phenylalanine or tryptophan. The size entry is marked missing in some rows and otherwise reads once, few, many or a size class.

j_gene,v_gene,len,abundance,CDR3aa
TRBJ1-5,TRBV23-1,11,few,ASSQSSGQPQH
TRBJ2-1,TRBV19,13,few,AGTQGQLKGNEQF
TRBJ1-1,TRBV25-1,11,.,ASPRGDGTEAF
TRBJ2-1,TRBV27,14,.,ASSQRTGGYSNEQF
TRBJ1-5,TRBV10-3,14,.,AISESGSGGEQPQH
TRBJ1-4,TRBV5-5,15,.,ASSLATARKPNEKLF
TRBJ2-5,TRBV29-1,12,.,SVEDLLRDETQY
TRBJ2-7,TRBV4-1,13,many,ASSQPWTGDYEQY
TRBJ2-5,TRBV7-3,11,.,ASSLGLQETQY
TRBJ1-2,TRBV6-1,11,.,ASSETGDYGYT
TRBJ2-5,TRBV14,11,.,ASRRGARETQY
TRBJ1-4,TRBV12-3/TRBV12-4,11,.,ASSKGQGKKLF
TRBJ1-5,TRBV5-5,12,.,ASSPGSNNQPQH
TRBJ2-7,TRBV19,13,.,ASSIEVTPFGEQY
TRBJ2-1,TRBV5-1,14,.,ASSLDDGMGNNEQF
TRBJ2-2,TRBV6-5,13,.,ASSYSSPAAGELF
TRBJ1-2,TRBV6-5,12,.,ASSLQGSNYGYT
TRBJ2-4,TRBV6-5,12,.,ASRPRQGENIQY
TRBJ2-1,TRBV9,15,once,ASSALGTGQVNNEQF
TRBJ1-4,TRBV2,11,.,ASTGQGGEKLF
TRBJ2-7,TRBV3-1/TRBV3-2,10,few,ASSQQYYEQY
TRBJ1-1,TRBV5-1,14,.,ASSGDSPPGNTEAF
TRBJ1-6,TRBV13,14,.,ASSLRDRAVNSPLH
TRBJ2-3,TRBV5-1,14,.,ASSPPGGSVADTQY
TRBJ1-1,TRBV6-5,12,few,ASSSFEGNTEAF
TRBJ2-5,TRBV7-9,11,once,ASSPTSGETQY
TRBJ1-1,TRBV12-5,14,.,ASGLENRGRETEAF
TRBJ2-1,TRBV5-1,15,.,ARRSPGTGGFGNEQF
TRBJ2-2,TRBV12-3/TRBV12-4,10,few,ASSFSPGELF
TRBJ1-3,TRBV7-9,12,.,ASTKRRTGNTIY
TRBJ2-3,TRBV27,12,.,ASRLAGDTDTQY
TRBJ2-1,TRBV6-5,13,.,ASNPGTGGTNEQF
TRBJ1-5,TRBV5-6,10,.,ASSFHDQPQH
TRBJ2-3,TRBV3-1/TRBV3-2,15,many,ASSQDRGVSSTDTQY
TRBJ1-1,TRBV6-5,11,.,ASTEQQNSEAF
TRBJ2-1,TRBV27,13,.,ASSRTAIPYNEQF
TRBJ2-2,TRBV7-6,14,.,ASSQRPGGATGELF
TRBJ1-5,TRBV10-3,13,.,ATSDGTSSNQPQH
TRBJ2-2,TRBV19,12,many,ASSHPTYTGELF
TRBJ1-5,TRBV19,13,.,ASNNRDREGQPQH
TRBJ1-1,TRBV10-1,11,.,ASSANKNTEAF
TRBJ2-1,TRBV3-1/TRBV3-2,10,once,ASSGTVNEQF
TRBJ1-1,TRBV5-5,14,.,ASSLPRDSRYTEAF
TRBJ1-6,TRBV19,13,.,ASLENRGLGSPLH
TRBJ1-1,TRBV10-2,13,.,ASSERQGRGTEAF
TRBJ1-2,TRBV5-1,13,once,ASSSDPGDHYGYT
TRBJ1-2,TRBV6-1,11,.,ASSEVRGGGYT
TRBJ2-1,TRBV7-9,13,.,ASSPRAPGGNEQF
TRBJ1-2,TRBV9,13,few,ASSVGQAPLYGYT
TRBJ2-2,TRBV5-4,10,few,ASSPYTGELF
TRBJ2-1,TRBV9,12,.,ASSVGPAGPEQF
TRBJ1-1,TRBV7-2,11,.,ASSYGIGGEAF
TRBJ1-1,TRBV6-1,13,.,ASSEIWAPRTEAF
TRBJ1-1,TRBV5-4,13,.,ASSLGQNLNTEAF
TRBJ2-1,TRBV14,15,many,ASSQEIAGGPINEQF
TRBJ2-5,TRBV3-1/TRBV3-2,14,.,ASSQAVTGGMETQY
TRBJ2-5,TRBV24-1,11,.,ATNPGWEKTQY
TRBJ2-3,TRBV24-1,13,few,ATSVWRGGMYTQY
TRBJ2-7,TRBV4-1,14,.,ASSHGLAGNIYEQY
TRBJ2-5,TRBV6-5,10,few,ASGGGWETQY